The 21 T cell receptor beta chains listed next were all sequenced from one sample in a study of blood T cells in healthy people across ages (dated by TCRdb to 2013 to 2016). Library preparation used 5' RACE. TCRdb names Illumina HiSeq 2500 as the instrument used. A second 7 to 11 cycle PCR used a sample-barcoded 5' primer and a J-beta primer mix. Starting from the raw public reads, TCRdb applied fastp trimming at Q25, assembled clones with MiXCR and retained in-frame beta chains. Rows matching on CDR3 protein sequence are summarized as one entry with the most common DNA and genes. Across this sample there are hundreds of thousands of distinct CDR3 sequences, with roughly 50% seen only once. The ten largest clones add up to roughly 25% of the sample. The sequenced sample was blood. Receptor source: a man aged 35 to 55 in good health.

The chain carries TRBV6-1 and TRBJ2-3, with TRBD2 matching over 8 bases. V was pared by 3 bases and J by 0 bases, with 8 bases of the junction left unmatched. This CDR3 is 17 amino acids long. Germline-derived CDR1 and CDR2 are MNHNS and SASEGT. In DNA form, the CDR3 reads TGTGCCAGCAGTGAGACCAGCGGGAGACCTAGCACAGATACGCAGTATTTT. It translates to CASSETSGRPSTDTQYF.

This sequence joins TRBV20-1 and TRBJ2-5; 9 nucleotides line up with TRBD2. CDR3 length: 13 residues. CDR1 is DFQATT, CDR2 SNEGSKA, per germline (reference sequence). Unmatched junction bases numbered 8, after V lost 7 bases and J lost 5 bases. CDR3 protein: CSERGGGRETQYF. CDR3 sequence (DNA): TGCAGTGAACGCGGGGGGGGGCGGGAGACCCAGTACTTC.

The chain couples TRBV25-1 to TRBJ2-3, with D tentatively TRBD2 (6 bases). Per germline, CDR1 MGHDK and CDR2 SYGVNS. The CDR3 has 14 amino acids. V was shortened by 3 bases and J by 3 bases, with 10 bases between the two germline ends. CDR3 protein: CASSDGGITDTQYF. The CDR3 nucleotides read TGTGCCAGCAGTGACGGGGGAATAACAGATACGCAGTATTTT.

The V gene is TRBV7-6, the J gene TRBJ2-7; 12 bases are shared with TRBD2. The CDR3 has 15 residues. Germline CDR1 is SGHVS and CDR2 is FNYEAQ. J was trimmed by 3 bases and V by 2 bases; bases with no gene match: 2. The CDR3 coding sequence is TGTGCCAGCAGCTTAACTAGCGGGGGGTTCTACGAGCAGTACTTC. This encodes CASSLTSGGFYEQYF.

This clonotype was seen a few times. The chain carries TRBV6-6 and TRBJ2-1, with TRBD2 identical over 7 bases. V was clipped by 7 bases and J by 3 bases; unmatched bases: 3. Germline V gene sequence: CDR1 MNHNY, CDR2 SVGAGI (reference sequence). The CDR3 length is 13 residues. The CDR3 region has the DNA TGTGCCAGCACTAGCGGCAACTACAATGAGCAGTTCTTC. Protein: CASTSGNYNEQFF.

This rearrangement joins TRBV25-1 to TRBJ1-4, with a tentative D call TRBD1 (5 bases). This CDR3 has 15 residues. Germline CDR1 MGHDK, CDR2 SYGVNS. With 7 bases removed from V and 10 bases from J, the gap between germline ends came to 22 bases. The CDR3 loop reads CASTSFLDSGGKLFF. In DNA form, the CDR3 reads TGTGCCAGCACTTCATTCTTGGACTCTGGGGGAAAACTGTTTTTT.

The DNA of the CDR3 is TGCAGTGCCCATGATGGGGGAGTAGAGACCCAGTACTTC. The encoded protein is CSAHDGGVETQYF. This chain uses TRBV20-1 with TRBJ2-5; D is perhaps TRBD1 or TRBD2 (5 bases each). CDR3 size: 13 residues. Trimming cost V 6 bases and J 4 bases, with 15 bases left between them. Per the germline V gene, CDR1 is DFQATT and CDR2 is SNEGSKA (reference sequence).

The chain is built from TRBV5-1 and TRBJ2-6, with 7 nucleotides matching TRBD1. V lost 3 bases, J lost 2 bases, and 11 bases stayed unmatched. This CDR3 is 18 amino acids long. Looked up from germline, CDR1 is SGHRS and CDR2 is YFSETQ. The chain's CDR3 is CASSSGTALSPGANVLTF. CDR3 nucleotide sequence: TGCGCCAGCAGCTCCGGGACAGCCCTTTCTCCTGGGGCCAACGTCCTGACTTTC.

The chain carries TRBV4-2 and TRBJ2-1; D possibly corresponds to TRBD2 (5 bases). Germline values: CDR1 LGHNA, CDR2 YNFKEQ. This CDR3 region has 13 residues. V was clipped by 0 bases and J by 9 bases, with 9 bases between them. CDR3 in amino acids: CASSQEGRGEQFF. Written as DNA, the CDR3 is TGTGCCAGCAGCCAAGAGGGTCGGGGTGAGCAGTTCTTC.

As for this clonotype: Relative to the germline gene, one junction end is altered; a read error may explain this. The V gene is TRBV7-2, the J gene TRBJ2-1; D not certain. CDR1 is SGHTA, CDR2 FQGNSA, per germline. The CDR3 contains 14 residues. For the CDR3, the DNA is TGTGCTAGCAGCTTCGGCAAGGCTGGAAATGAGCAGTTCTTC. This sequence encodes CASSFGKAGNEQFF.

The chain has TRBV2 and TRBJ1-6; no clear D gene. This CDR3 has 13 residues. Germline-derived CDR1 and CDR2 are SNHLY and FYNNEI. The CDR3 DNA reads TGTGGCCAGAAGGGTTTCGAGAATTCACCCCTCCACTTT. As protein: CGQKGFENSPLHF.

V usage is TRBV20-1 and J usage is TRBJ2-3; D is unresolved. CDR1 and CDR2 (germline): DFQATT, SNEGSKA (reference sequence). CDR3 size: 15 residues. Deletions cut 0 bases from V and 6 bases from J, with 16 bases between. The DNA of the CDR3 is TGCAGTGCTAGAGACGGTGGTAGAGGTTCTGATACGCAGTATTTT. It is translated as CSARDGGRGSDTQYF.

For this clonotype: Likely a read error: the CDR3 ends without its conserved phenylalanine or tryptophan. The limits of the CDR3 on the DNA are not certain, so only TCRdb's listed CDR3 is given. The chain links TRBV10-3 to TRBJ2-5; the D call in the table, TRBD2, was not verified against the DNA. Including both end residues, the CDR3 is 14 amino acids long. Germline-derived CDR1 and CDR2 are ENHRY and SYGVKD. CDR3 region: CAISETVSGYTFGS.

CDR3 sequence reads: CASSFRGAGSTHEQYF. Here the CDR3 DNA reads TGTGCCAGCAGCTTCCGCGGGGCAGGTAGTACTCACGAGCAGTACTTC. The genes are TRBV7-2 and TRBJ2-7, with a tentative D call TRBD2 (6 bases). This CDR3 is built from 16 residues. Trimming left V 3 bases short and J 5 bases short, with 20 bases between. CDR1 is SGHTA and CDR2 is FQGNSA in the germline V gene.

The J gene is TRBJ2-4, the V gene TRBV2, with D perhaps matching TRBD1 (6 bases). V lost 6 bases, J lost 0 bases, and 12 bases lay in between. Germline V gene sequence: CDR1 SNHLY, CDR2 FYNNEI. CDR3 size: 15 residues. CDR3 in DNA: TGTGCCAGCAGAGTCGACAGGCTAGCCAAAAACATTCAGTACTTC. It translates to CASRVDRLAKNIQYF.

This clonotype was counted only a few times. The genes are TRBV27 and TRBJ2-4, with 10 bases aligning to TRBD1. V shed 4 bases and J 8 bases; nucleotides not matched to a gene: 5. CDR1 MNHEY and CDR2 SMNVEV come from the germline V gene (reference sequence). The CDR3 spans 14 residues. The CDR3 protein is CASSWDRGGDIQYF. The DNA of the CDR3 is TGTGCCAGCAGTTGGGACAGGGGTGGAGACATTCAGTACTTC.

V gene TRBV4-1 combines with J gene TRBJ2-1; no clear D. The CDR3 consists of 13 residues. V dropped 0 bases and J dropped 7 bases, with 7 bases sitting between them. The V gene's germline CDR1 is MGHRA and CDR2 YSYEKL. CDR3: CASSQDFMNEQFF. In DNA form, the CDR3 reads TGCGCCAGCAGCCAAGATTTTATGAATGAGCAGTTCTTC.

This chain links TRBV7-6 with TRBJ2-3, with TRBD2 matching 7 bases. The length of the CDR3 is 18 residues. The ends lost 2 bases at V and 0 bases at J; junction bases unmatched: 11. The germline V gene encodes CDR1 SGHVS and CDR2 FNYEAQ. CDR3 loop: CASSLNGGTLASTDTQYF. The CDR3, as DNA: TGTGCCAGCAGCTTAAACGGGGGGACGCTGGCTAGCACAGATACGCAGTATTTT.

The chain links TRBV15 to TRBJ2-5, with a possible D match to TRBD2 (6 bases). The CDR3 contains 15 residues. CDR1 is LNHNV, CDR2 YYDKDF, per germline (reference sequence). V was trimmed by 0 bases and J by 9 bases, leaving 17 bases between them. CDR3 protein: CATSRDPAREEAQYF. CDR3 nucleotides: TGTGCCACCAGCAGAGATCCCGCTAGGGAGGAGGCCCAGTACTTC.

The rearrangement uses TRBV6-1 and TRBJ2-3, with D tentatively TRBD2 (6 bases). Trimming took 10 bases from V and 0 from J, leaving 17 bases between them. Germline assignment: CDR1 MNHNS and CDR2 SASEGT. This CDR3 has 15 residues. The DNA for the CDR3 is TGTGCCACCCAGGAGGGGTGGGGGAGCACAGATACGCAGTATTTT. It yields the protein CATQEGWGSTDTQYF.

Details on this clonotype: A read error may account for a junction end that differs from germline. The genes are TRBV6-6 and TRBJ1-5; D remains ambiguous. Germline V gives CDR1 MNHNY, CDR2 SVGAGI (reference sequence). The CDR3 is 14 amino acids. The CDR3 loop is CASSERINNQPQNF. The CDR3 nucleotides are TGTGCCAGCAGCGAAAGAATTAACAATCAGCCCCAGAATTTT.